This paragraph covers one TCR beta chain sequence. The sample belongs to a study of blood T cell repertoires in COVID-19. Study as a whole: From the United States, Italy and Spain came samples of acute and convalescent COVID-19. T cells, B-cell-depleted T cells, or PBMCs supplied cDNA or gDNA.

V lost 1 base, J lost 2 bases, and 12 bases lay in between. The CDR3 contains 15 residues. CDR1 and CDR2 from the germline V gene are SEHNR and FQNEAQ (reference sequence). Per the original methods: Counts of nucleated cells, estimated from reference gene primer amplification, were obtained. The assay was immunoSEQ multiplex PCR, and TCRdb's table has in-frame clones only and misses some. That table supplies the V and J calls and clone size; D and trimming were determined from the DNA. The top ten clones hold approximately 6.5% of a sample with about 300,000 clones, approximately 88% of them seen once.

The chain is built from TRBV7-9 and TRBJ2-7, with D possibly being TRBD1 (6 bases). The receptor's source is a man between 18 and 35 years old who had recovered from COVID-19. Sequences were obtained from peripheral blood. The CDR3 is CASSLEGRGAYEQYF. As DNA, the CDR3 is TGTGCCAGCAGCTTAGAAGGCAGGGGAGCCTACGAGCAGTACTTC.